This T cell receptor (beta chain) was captured in a study of T cells in Graves' hyperthyroidism and ophthalmopathy. Study summary: The initial diagnosis was the point when peripheral blood was collected, ahead of any treatment. Study observations and caveats: The model anticipated ophthalmopathy a median about 7 months pre-onset. A 13 V-J signature model discriminated ophthalmopathy versus stable hyperthyroidism.

This clonotype was seen many times. The antigen remains undetermined. The CDR3 is made up of 10 amino acids. From germline, CDR1 is MDHEN and CDR2 SYDVKM. Deletions cut 6 bases from V and 8 bases from J, with 7 bases between. Amplified TCR beta CDR3 regions derived from RNA transcripts. First-round RT-PCR with HTBI primers amplified the TCR CDR3 region. MiXCR, applied by TCRdb to the multiplex PCR reads, yields one record per CDR3 protein. The table includes about 350,000 distinct CDR3 sequences, more than 11% detected once. This chain connects TRBV28 to TRBJ1-2; D may be TRBD1 (5 bases). This clonotype was sampled from a woman aged 25 to 39 with Graves' hyperthyroidism. The specimen sequenced was blood. CDR3 DNA: TGTGCCAGCAGAAGGGGAGGCTACACCTTC. It codes for CASRRGGYTF.